Following are 7 T cell receptor beta chains from one sample sequenced in a study of CD8 T cells in Susac syndrome. Random hexamers were used to reverse transcribe an amount of roughly 0.5 to 1 ug RNA. TCRdb recomputed calls from the immunoSEQ multiplex PCR reads with MiXCR, one row per CDR3 protein. This sample has approximately 300,000 distinct CDR3 sequences, with 85% found just once. Material: CD8+ T cells from PBMCs. All receptors come from a human donor with multiple sclerosis.

V is TRBV7-9 and J is TRBJ2-3; unclear D gene. The CDR3 loop spans 15 amino acids. CDR1 SEHNR and CDR2 FQNEAQ come from the germline V gene (reference sequence). Between the trimmed V and J ends, which lost 2 bases and 0 bases, there was a span of 9 bases. Written as DNA, the CDR3 is TGTGCCAGCAGCTTAACGTTTACTAGCACAGATACGCAGTATTTT. This gives the protein CASSLTFTSTDTQYF.

In its sample, this clonotype was seen a few times. CDR3 amino acids: CASSPGTGQETQYF. CDR3 nucleotides: TGCGCCAGCAGCCCCGGGACAGGCCAAGAGACCCAGTACTTC. This sequence joins TRBV5-1 and TRBJ2-5; TRBD1 matches 8 bases. J was trimmed by 1 base and V by 4 bases; bases with no gene match: 3. The CDR3 totals 14 residues. CDR1 and CDR2 from the germline V gene are SGHRS and YFSETQ.

The chain is built from TRBV4-3 and TRBJ2-7, with 9 bases fitting TRBD2. The CDR3 loop spans 15 amino acids. The ends lost 2 bases at V and 3 bases at J; junction bases unmatched: 5. Germline V gives CDR1 LGHNA, CDR2 YSLEER. CDR3 residues: CASSQNSGSVYEQYF. The CDR3 DNA sequence: TGCGCCAGCAGCCAAAATAGCGGGAGTGTCTACGAGCAGTACTTC.

This clonotype appeared a single time. The V gene is TRBV7-2, the J gene TRBJ1-3, with a possible D match to TRBD1 (5 bases). The V gene's germline CDR1 is SGHTA and CDR2 FQGNSA. This CDR3 comprises 14 residues. V lost 5 bases, J lost 3 bases, and 11 bases lay in between. CDR3 nucleotide sequence: TGTGCCAGCAGCACTCGGGACTTTGGAAACACCATATATTTT. It specifies CASSTRDFGNTIYF.

This chain connects TRBV29-1 to TRBJ2-5; TRBD1 or TRBD2 may be the D gene (5 bases each). The V end was cut by 8 bases, the J end by 7 bases, with 17 bases between. Germline assignment: CDR1 SQVTM and CDR2 ANQGSEA. The CDR3 length is 12 residues. CDR3 amino acids: CSIVLREPTQYF. The CDR3 DNA is TGCAGCATAGTACTCAGGGAGCCGACCCAGTACTTC.

The chain is built from TRBV7-9 and TRBJ2-7; D is uncertain. Trimming stripped 2 bases from V and 4 bases from J, with 12 bases between. Germline CDR1 is SEHNR and CDR2 is FQNEAQ (reference sequence). The CDR3 is 14 amino acids. In DNA form, the CDR3 reads TGTGCCAGCAGCTTACCCGCGAAGGATTACGAGCAGTACTTC. This encodes CASSLPAKDYEQYF.

J is TRBJ2-5 and V is TRBV4-1; D uncertain. Deletions cut 3 bases from V and 2 bases from J, with 13 bases between. The length of the CDR3 is 15 residues. Germline CDR1 and CDR2: MGHRA and YSYEKL. The CDR3 DNA reads TGCGCCAGCAGCCATACCCGTGTCGCGCAAGAGACCCAGTACTTC. Protein product: CASSHTRVAQETQYF.